Described below is a single T cell receptor beta chain sequence and its context. As yet, its antigen is unknown. The data belong to a study of T cells in narcolepsy. The table came from immunoSEQ multiplex PCR; TCRdb's copy has only in-frame clones and leaves some out. The sample has roughly 23,000 clones; around 80% are singletons. Study-level results: Reportedly, autoreactive clonotypes were serially detected in patients' blood but not controls'.

J was trimmed by 7 bases and V by 6 bases; bases with no gene match: 7. The CDR3 is 14 residues long. Germline lookup yields CDR1 SNHLY and CDR2 FYNNEI. The sequence derives from a human donor in good health. The rearrangement uses TRBV2 and TRBJ1-5; 9 bases are shared with TRBD1. The sequenced material came from memory (CD45RA-) CD4+ T cells from blood. CDR3 residues: CASSSTGGRQPQHF. The CDR3 DNA follows: TGTGCCAGCAGCAGTACAGGGGGCCGACAGCCCCAGCATTTT.